What follows are 14 T cell receptor beta chains derived from one specimen sequenced in a study of CD8 T cells in Susac syndrome. The authors reverse transcribed about 0.5 to 1 ug RNA with random hexamers. TCRdb re-called the immunoSEQ multiplex PCR reads through MiXCR, storing one row per CDR3 protein. In the table there are fewer than 250,000 distinct CDR3 sequences, around 93% of which are singletons. The source material was CD4+ T cells from PBMCs. Source of these receptors: a human donor in good health.

The rearrangement joins TRBV12-3 or TRBV12-4 to TRBJ2-7; D is perhaps TRBD2 (7 bases). CDR3 length: 14 residues. Trimming shortened V by 6 bases and J by 2 bases, and 14 bases separated the two germline ends. CDR3 DNA sequence: TGTGCCAGCAGAAAAGGGGGGGGAGCCTACGAGCAGTACTTC. This encodes CASRKGGGAYEQYF.

The chain has TRBV5-1 and TRBJ2-1, with TRBD1 matching over 10 bases. The CDR3 length is 15 residues. J gave up 5 bases and V 4 bases, and 6 bases lay outside the gene matches. CDR1 SGHRS and CDR2 YFSETQ come from the germline V gene. CDR3 sequence reads: CASSLSGQGNNEQFF. CDR3 bases: TGCGCCAGCAGCCTGTCGGGACAGGGGAACAATGAGCAGTTCTTC.

The rearrangement uses TRBV7-9 and TRBJ2-5; D remains unclear. Trimming shortened V by 5 bases and J by 5 bases, and 9 bases separated the two germline ends. CDR3 length: 12 amino acids. Germline CDR1 and CDR2: SEHNR and FQNEAQ (reference sequence). CDR3: CASSLKTETQYF. As DNA, the CDR3 is TGTGCCAGCAGCCTAAAGACGGAGACCCAGTACTTC.

The V and J genes are TRBV6-2 or TRBV6-3 and TRBJ1-1; D call uncertain. The CDR3 sequence is 14 residues long. CDR1 MNHEY and CDR2 SVGEGT come from the germline V gene. The V end was cut by 2 bases, the J end by 3 bases, with 10 bases between. CDR3 bases: TGTGCCAGCAGTTACGGCCGGGGTTACACTGAAGCTTTCTTT. It specifies CASSYGRGYTEAFF.

The chain employs TRBV2 and TRBJ1-2; D possibly corresponds to TRBD1 (6 bases). The germline V and J ends were trimmed by 4 bases and 4 bases, with 13 bases remaining between them. Germline CDR1 reads SNHLY; CDR2 reads FYNNEI. This CDR3 comprises 14 residues. The CDR3: CASSVEQGFYGYTF. CDR3 sequence (DNA): TGTGCCAGCAGTGTGGAGCAGGGGTTCTATGGCTACACCTTC.

This chain connects TRBV6-5 to TRBJ1-5; a weak D match, TRBD1 (5 bases). Germline values: CDR1 MNHEY, CDR2 SVGAGI. The CDR3 consists of 15 residues. V was cut by 8 bases and J by 4 bases, with 18 bases left in between. The CDR3 sequence: CASRPLGGLNQPQHF. CDR3 coding DNA: TGTGCCAGCCGACCATTGGGGGGTCTAAATCAGCCCCAGCATTTT.

This clonotype was detected only once. The chain uses TRBV19 and TRBJ1-2, with D perhaps matching TRBD1 (6 bases). V lost 7 bases and J 5 bases, leaving 14 bases between the germline ends. Germline-derived CDR1 and CDR2 are LNHDA and SQIVND (reference sequence). The CDR3 spans 13 residues. The CDR3 loop reads CASKETGPYGYTF. CDR3 coding DNA: TGTGCCAGTAAGGAAACAGGGCCTTATGGCTACACCTTC.

The V and J genes are TRBV27 and TRBJ1-2; D is uncertain. The ends were cut back, 4 bases at V and 3 bases at J, with 9 bases in the middle. Germline CDR1 and CDR2: MNHEY and SMNVEV (reference sequence). The CDR3 is 13 amino acids. DNA of the CDR3: TGTGCCAGCAGTTCAAGACGGCACTATGGCTACACCTTC. This encodes CASSSRRHYGYTF.

The chain is built from TRBV7-2 and TRBJ2-5, with D possibly called TRBD1 or TRBD2 (5 bases each). Trimming removed 4 bases at V and 2 bases at J, with 14 bases between. Looked up from germline, CDR1 is SGHTA and CDR2 is FQGNSA. The CDR3 covers 15 residues. The CDR3 loop is CASSSGRLLQETQYF. The CDR3 DNA sequence: TGTGCCAGCAGCTCGGGACGACTACTTCAAGAGACCCAGTACTTC.

The rearrangement uses TRBV28 and TRBJ2-2, with a tentative D call TRBD1 (8 bases). V gave up 5 bases and J gave up 7 bases, with 26 bases separating them. The germline CDR1 and CDR2 sequences are MDHEN and SYDVKM. The CDR3 runs 18 residues. The CDR3 nucleotides are TGTGCCAGCAGTGCGGGGGATCGACAGGGGACGTTTGGCGGGGAGCTGTTTTTT. It is translated as CASSAGDRQGTFGGELFF.

This clonotype was found a few times. This rearrangement joins TRBV6-5 to TRBJ1-1; 7 nucleotides line up with TRBD1. The CDR3 contains 13 residues. Losses at the gene ends were 4 bases for V and 4 bases for J; bases not matched to a gene: 3. The germline CDR1 and CDR2 sequences are MNHEY and SVGAGI. In DNA, the CDR3 is TGTGCCAGCAGTTTGACAGGGAGCACTGAAGCTTTCTTT. Its protein is CASSLTGSTEAFF.

CDR3 coding DNA: TGCAGTGCTGGCGGAATAAATTACGAGCAGTACGTC. It translates to CSAGGINYEQYV. This chain joins TRBV20-1 and TRBJ2-7; no reliable D call. Germline-derived CDR1 and CDR2 are DFQATT and SNEGSKA (reference sequence). The CDR3 is made up of 12 amino acids. V was pared by 5 bases and J by 4 bases, with 12 bases between.

The chain is built from TRBV2 and TRBJ2-7; 8 nucleotides line up with TRBD1. V shed 2 bases, J shed 2 bases, and the junction held 5 bases outside the gene matches. The CDR3 sequence is 15 residues long. CDR1 is SNHLY and CDR2 is FYNNEI in the germline V gene. For the CDR3, the DNA is TGTGCCAGCAGTGAAACAGGGGGAGTACCCTACGAGCAGTACTTC. Residues: CASSETGGVPYEQYF.

This clonotype showed up just once. The rearrangement joins TRBV24-1 to TRBJ2-6; 7 bases are shared with TRBD1. The CDR3 is 17 amino acids. Trimming at V came to 5 bases and at J to 2 bases, leaving 8 bases not matched to a gene. Per germline, CDR1 KGHDR and CDR2 SFDVKD. The CDR3 DNA is TGTGCCACCAGTGTACGACAGGGAATTCCTGGGGCCAACGTCCTGACTTTC. Translating gives CATSVRQGIPGANVLTF.